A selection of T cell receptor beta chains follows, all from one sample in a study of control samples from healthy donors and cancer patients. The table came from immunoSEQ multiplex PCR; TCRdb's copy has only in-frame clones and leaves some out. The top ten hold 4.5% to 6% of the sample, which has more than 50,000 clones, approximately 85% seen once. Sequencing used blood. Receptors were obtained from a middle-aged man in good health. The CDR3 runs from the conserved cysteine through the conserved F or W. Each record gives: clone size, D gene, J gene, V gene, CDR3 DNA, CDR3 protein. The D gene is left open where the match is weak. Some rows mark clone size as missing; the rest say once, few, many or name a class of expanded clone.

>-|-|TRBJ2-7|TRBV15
TGTGCCACCAGCGCAGAGAGACAGCTCTCCTACGAGCAGTACTTC
CATSAERQLSYEQYF
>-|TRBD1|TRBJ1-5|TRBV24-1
TGTGCCACCGGAGCACAGGGGAATCAGCCCCAGCATTTT
CATGAQGNQPQHF
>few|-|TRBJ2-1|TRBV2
TGTGCCAGCAGCCCGTTAGGGGTGTTCAATGAGCAGTTCTTC
CASSPLGVFNEQFF
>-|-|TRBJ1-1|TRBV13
TGTGCCAGCAGCTTAGAGGGAACTGAAGCTTTCTTT
CASSLEGTEAFF
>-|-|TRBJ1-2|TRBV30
TGTGCCTGGTATGACACTTACTATGGCTACACCTTC
CAWYDTYYGYTF
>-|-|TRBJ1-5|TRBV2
TGTGCCAGCAGTGGGAGGGTGGATCAGCCCCAGCATTTT
CASSGRVDQPQHF
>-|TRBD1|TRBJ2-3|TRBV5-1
TGCGCCAGCAGTCCGGCACAGGGGGCGGGCACAGATACGCAGTATTTT
CASSPAQGAGTDTQYF
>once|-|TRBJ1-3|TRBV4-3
TGCGCCAGCAGCCAAGACTACATCCGCTCTGGAAACACCATATATTTT
CASSQDYIRSGNTIYF
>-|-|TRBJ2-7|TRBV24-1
TGTGCCACCAGTGAGCCCGGGCGTGGACTGTACTTC
CATSEPGRGLYF
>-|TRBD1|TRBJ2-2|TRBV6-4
TGTGCCAGCAGTCTGCAGTCGGGACAGGGAGGGGAGCTGTTTTTT
CASSLQSGQGGELFF
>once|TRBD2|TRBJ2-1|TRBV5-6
TGTGCCAGCAGCTTGTTCTCCGGGGGGATGGATGAGCAGTTCTTC
CASSLFSGGMDEQFF
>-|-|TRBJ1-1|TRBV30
TGTGCCTGGAGCACGACGGGGGACACTGAAGCTTTCTTT
CAWSTTGDTEAFF
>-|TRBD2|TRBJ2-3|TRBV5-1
TGCGCCAGCAGCTTACGGGCTAGCGGGGCGCCCGATACGCAGTATTTT
CASSLRASGAPDTQYF
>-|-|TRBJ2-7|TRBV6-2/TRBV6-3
TGTGCCAGCAGCTCATCCTTGGGTGTTCTTAGCTCCTACGAGCAGTACTTC
CASSSSLGVLSSYEQYF
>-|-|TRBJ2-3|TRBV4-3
TGCGCCAGCAGCCTAGAACTGTCACTAGGGGATCGAACAGATACGCAGTATTTT
CASSLELSLGDRTDTQYF
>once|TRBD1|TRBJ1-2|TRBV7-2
TGTGCCAGCAGCTTAGAGGCAGGGGGCTTTTACGGCTACACCTTC
CASSLEAGGFYGYTF
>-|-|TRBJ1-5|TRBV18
TGTGCCAGCTCACCACGGGGGCCAGGGGATACTCAGCCCCAGCATTTT
CASSPRGPGDTQPQHF
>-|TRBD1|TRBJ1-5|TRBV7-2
TGTGCCAGCAGCTTTCCCACAGGGGCCCAGCATTTT
CASSFPTGAQHF
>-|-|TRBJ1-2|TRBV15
TGTGCCACCAGCAGGGGAGGGTTTTCGAACTATGGCTACACCTTC
CATSRGGFSNYGYTF
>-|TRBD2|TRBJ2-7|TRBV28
TGTGCCAGCAGTTCCGGAGCTAGCGGGGTCTACGAGCAGTACTTC
CASSSGASGVYEQYF
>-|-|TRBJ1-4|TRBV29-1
TGCAGCGTTGGGCAAGGGGGGGCTGGGGAAAAACTGTTTTTT
CSVGQGGAGEKLFF
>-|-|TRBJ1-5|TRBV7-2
TGTGCCAGCAGCTTATGGGATAGCAATCAGCCCCAGCATTTT
CASSLWDSNQPQHF
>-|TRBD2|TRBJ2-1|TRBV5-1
TGCGCCAGCAGCGCATACACTAGCGGAAGCTACAATGAGCAGTTCTTC
CASSAYTSGSYNEQFF
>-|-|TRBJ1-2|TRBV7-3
TGTGCCAGCAGCCCCCAACCTGTAACCAAGATGGCACAGGGATCCTATGGCTACACCTTC
CASSPQPVTKMAQGSYGYTF
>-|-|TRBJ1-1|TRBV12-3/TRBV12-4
TGTGCCAGCAGTTTCTGGAGAACTGAAGCTTTCTTT
CASSFWRTEAFF
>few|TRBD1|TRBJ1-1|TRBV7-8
TGTGCCAGCAGGGACAGGGCTTGGGTAAACACTGAAGCTTTCTTT
CASRDRAWVNTEAFF
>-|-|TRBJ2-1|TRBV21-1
TGTGCCAGCAGCTTTAGACAGGCGCGCCAATACAATGAGCAGTTCTTC
CASSFRQARQYNEQFF
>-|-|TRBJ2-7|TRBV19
TGTGCCAGTAGTATAGCTCTCCAGGACGAGCAGTACTTC
CASSIALQDEQYF
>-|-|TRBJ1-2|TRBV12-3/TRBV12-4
TGTGCCAGCAGTTTAGCGAGAAGATATGGCTACACCTTC
CASSLARRYGYTF
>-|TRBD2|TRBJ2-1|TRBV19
TGTGCCAGTAGTATAGCTAGCGGGGGATACAATGAGCAGTTCTTC
CASSIASGGYNEQFF
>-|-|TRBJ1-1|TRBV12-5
TGTGCTAGTGGTTTTTTCACTGAAGCTTTCTTT
CASGFFTEAFF
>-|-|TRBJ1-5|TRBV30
TGTGCCTGGACCCGGGAGGATAGCAATCAGCCCCAGCATTTT
CAWTREDSNQPQHF
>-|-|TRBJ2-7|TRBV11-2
TGTGCCAGCAGCTTAGGGGCAGGGTCAATGTACGAGCAGTACTTC
CASSLGAGSMYEQYF
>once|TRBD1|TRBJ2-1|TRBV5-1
TGCGCCAGCAGCTGGACAGGGGTCGGGAACCACAATGAGCAGTTCTTC
CASSWTGVGNHNEQFF
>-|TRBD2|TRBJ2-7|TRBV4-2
TGTGCCAGCAGTGGGAGGGCTAGCGGGACCTATCTGTTACCCAACGAGCAGTACTTC
CASSGRASGTYLLPNEQYF
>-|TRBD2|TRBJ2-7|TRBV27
TGTGCCAGCAGTCCAATAGCGGGAGCAGCCCACGAGCAGTACTTC
CASSPIAGAAHEQYF
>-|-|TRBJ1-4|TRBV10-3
TGTGCCATCAGTGAGTCGATGGAAAAACTGTTTTTT
CAISESMEKLFF
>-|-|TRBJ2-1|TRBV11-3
TGTGCCAGCAGCCCCCAGTCAACTTACTCCTACAATGAGCAGTTCTTC
CASSPQSTYSYNEQFF
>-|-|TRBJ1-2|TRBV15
TGTGCCACCAGCAGAGAAGAGGCTGGAAGTTATGGCTACACCTTC
CATSREEAGSYGYTF
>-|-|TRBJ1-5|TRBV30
TGTGCCTGGAGTGTATCGGGGAATCAGCCCCAGCATTTT
CAWSVSGNQPQHF
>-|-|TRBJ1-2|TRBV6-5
TGTGCCAGCACCTTGGGAGGGGTTGGAGGCTACACCTTC
CASTLGGVGGYTF
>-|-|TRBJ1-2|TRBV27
TGTGCCAGCAGTTTAAATGGGGCTAAGAGTAACTATGGCTACACCTTC
CASSLNGAKSNYGYTF
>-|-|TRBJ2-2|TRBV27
TGTGCCAGCAGTTTATCCTCCGGGGAGCTGTTTTTT
CASSLSSGELFF
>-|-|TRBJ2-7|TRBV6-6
TGTGCCAGCAGTCCAAGGCACGAGCAGTACTTC
CASSPRHEQYF
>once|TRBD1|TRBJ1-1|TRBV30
TGTGCCTGGAGTGTACGTGATACAGGGGGGAATGAAGCTTTCTTT
CAWSVRDTGGNEAFF
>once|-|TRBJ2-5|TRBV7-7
TGTGCCAGCAGCTTAGGACTCACAGGGCCCCAAGAGACCCAGTACTTC
CASSLGLTGPQETQYF
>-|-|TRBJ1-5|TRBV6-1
TGTGCCAGCAGTGAGGGAAGCCCAGTCAAGCCCCAGCATTTT
CASSEGSPVKPQHF
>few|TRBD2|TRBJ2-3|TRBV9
TGTGCCAGCAGCCACAAGCGGACGGGAGGGCCGGGAGATACGCAGTATTTT
CASSHKRTGGPGDTQYF
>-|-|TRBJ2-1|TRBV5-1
TGCGCCAGCAGCGAAGCGGACGTCTCCTACAATGAGCAGTTCTTC
CASSEADVSYNEQFF
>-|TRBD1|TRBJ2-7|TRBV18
TGTGCCAGCTCACCAGAGAGGGACAGTGACGAGCAGTACTTC
CASSPERDSDEQYF
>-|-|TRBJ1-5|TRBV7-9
TGTGCCGTACAGCACGGGTTTAGCAATCAGCCCCAGCATTTT
CAVQHGFSNQPQHF
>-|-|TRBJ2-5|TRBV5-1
TGCGCCAGCAGCTTAAGCGCAATACAAGAGACCCAGTACTTC
CASSLSAIQETQYF
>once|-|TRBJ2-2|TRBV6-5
TGTGCCAGCACCCAGGGGACCACCGGGGAGCTGTTTTTT
CASTQGTTGELFF